This record concerns one T cell receptor (beta chain) sequence. The sample holds one count of this clone. Its binding antigen is unknown. Nothing much larger sits one base from this clone, and base qualities are not available. TCRbeta CDR3 regions were amplified from genomic DNA using the immunoSEQ Assay, a bias-controlled multiplex PCR. For the original study's pipeline: The number of nucleated cells in each sample was estimated by amplification of reference gene primers within the assay. To quantify the absolute abundance of each unique TCRbeta CDR3 rearrangement, sequence reads were collapsed and filtered. For each sample, productive Simpson clonality was calculated as the square root of Simpson's diversity index over productive rearrangements. Entries here come from immuneACCESS through TCRdb and include only in-frame sequences with V and J called. Some clones fail to appear in such tables; in the studies checked, an unresolved V gene covers under half of the shortfall, and the cause of the remainder is unknown. V, J and clone size were drawn from that table, and D and trimming were deduced from the DNA. This sample comprises 200,000 to 300,000 clones, 65% to 90% of them detected only once. The ten largest clones capture 9.1% of the sample.

This record comes from a study of blood T cell repertoires in COVID-19 (dated by TCRdb to the early 2020s). Some background on the complete study: The collaborator samples originated in the United States, Italy and Spain and spanned the acute and convalescent phases of COVID-19. The prospective study material was composed of cDNA or gDNA derived from T cells, B-cell-depleted T cells, or PBMCs. Deeply sampled blood TCRbeta repertoires from subjects exposed to, actively infected with, or recovered from COVID-19 were included in the dataset. The repertoires were made available in a free public database intended to serve as a resource for research on the immune response to SARS-CoV-2. The samples were drawn from the first 160 participants of the ongoing ImmuneRACE study and from under 1,500 subjects provided by 6 global collaborators. The sample metadata nearly always contained a de-identified subject ID, COVID-19 status, age in years and sex. HLA class I and class II types, where available, came from metadata supplied by the sample provider rather than from assay-based typing.

V is clipped by 6 bases and J by 5 bases, and the sequence between their germline boundaries is 14 bases long. The CDR3 holds 13 amino acids from the cysteine to the phenylalanine. The kept DNA is CDR3 alone, 39 bases in frame from the first base. The CDR1 and CDR2 encoded by the germline V gene are WSHSY and SAAADI. In the prospective study, participants were about 18 to 89 years old, resided in about two dozen geographic areas of the United States, and were enrolled through a virtual design. Cohort assignment in the prospective study relied on participant-reported clinical history from a screening survey and a study questionnaire. Mobile phlebotomists in the prospective study collected whole blood, serum and a nasopharyngeal or oropharyngeal swab from every participant. Participants in the prospective study had the option to provide additional blood draws and questionnaires over an approximately 2-month period. Blood samples from the prospective study were shipped frozen or at room temperature prior to DNA extraction.

The investigation overall reported the following: Clinical and demographic metadata were provided uncurated, with the amount varying by source and participant.

The sequence came from a woman aged 45 to 65 with acute COVID-19. This sequence uses TRBV10-2 and TRBJ2-7; the D gene is possibly TRBD1, with 5 bases matching. Sample: PBMCs or T cells enriched from blood (not recorded which). The CDR3 corresponds to CASSVNQGHEQYF. The base sequence is TGCGCCAGCAGCGTTAATCAGGGCCACGAGCAGTACTTC.